Listed here is a single T cell receptor (beta chain). Its antigen target is currently unknown. Base-call qualities are not available, and no considerably larger clone is one nucleotide away. V and J are trimmed by 7 bases and 10 bases, and the gene matches miss 11 bases of the junction. The CDR3 spans 15 residues, from the cysteine through the phenylalanine. Of all the DNA, just the CDR3 is kept, 45 bases in frame from base 1. Via the germline V gene (reference sequence), CDR1 is MNHNY and CDR2 SVGAGI. To prepare the library, the immunoSEQ multiplex PCR assay was applied. The clones in this table, taken by TCRdb from immuneACCESS, are in-frame only. Not every clone is retained; where verified, under half of the shortfall comes from an unresolved V gene, and the cause of the rest is unknown. A total of about 76,000 clones appear in this sample, roughly 90% of them only once. The ten top clones hold 0.2% to 0.3% of the sample.

These data belong to a study of technical replicates of blood from a few donors (dated by TCRdb to 2015 to 2018). The source is a human donor in good health. Sequencing used T cells isolated from PBMCs. Recombination connected TRBV6-6 to TRBJ2-1, with TRBD2 matching 12 junction bases. The DNA reads TGTGCCAGCACTGATAGACTAGCGGGAGTATACGAGCAGTTCTTC. Translated, this is CASTDRLAGVYEQFF.